The 26 T cell receptor beta chains in this list originate from one sample, sequenced in a study of breast tumors, draining lymph nodes, adjacent tissues. TCRdb analysed the multiplex PCR reads with MiXCR anew, one entry per CDR3 protein. The sample lists about 180,000 distinct CDR3 sequences, 25% to 40% occurring once. Samples came from axillary lymph nodes draining the breast cancer. Sequenced sample: axillary lymph node tissue. Receptor source: a female donor with breast cancer. Some clones in this sample may be carry-over from other donors' samples.

This clonotype was counted a single time. V gene TRBV12-3 or TRBV12-4 combines with J gene TRBJ1-1; 8 bases align to TRBD1. V lost 5 bases to trimming and J lost 3 bases; unmatched junction nucleotides: 14. The CDR3 loop spans 17 amino acids. Here the CDR3 DNA reads TGTGCCAGCAGTGGAAGGCGGCAGGGGGCCTTGGACACTGAAGCTTTCTTT. Translating gives CASSGRRQGALDTEAFF.

Worth noting for this clonotype: Possible read error: a much larger clone is one base away. V usage is TRBV12-3 or TRBV12-4 and J usage is TRBJ2-7; a possible D gene is TRBD2 (6 bases). The CDR3 runs to 14 residues. Trimming stripped 10 bases from V and 7 bases from J, with 23 bases between. As DNA, the CDR3 is TGTGCCAACACCTATAGGACCGGACGGGAGGAGCAGTACTTC. Translating gives CANTYRTGREEQYF.

Ten or more counts support this clonotype. The CDR3 bases are TGTGCCAGCACCCGTCCCGGGACTAGAAATGAGCAGTTCTTC. This codes for CASTRPGTRNEQFF. The J gene is TRBJ2-1, the V gene TRBV12-3 or TRBV12-4, with 8 bases aligning to TRBD2. The V segment lost 7 bases and the J segment 7 bases; nucleotides outside the gene matches: 9. This CDR3 is 14 amino acids long.

This clonotype showed up many times. This chain uses TRBV7-9 with TRBJ2-1; D might be TRBD1 or TRBD2, each matching 5 bases. Germline V gene sequence: CDR1 SEHNR, CDR2 FQNEAQ (reference sequence). V was trimmed by 5 bases and J by 8 bases, leaving 28 bases between them. This CDR3 spans 18 amino acids. The CDR3 loop reads CASSPSQGFGNFYDEQFF. In DNA, the CDR3 is TGTGCCAGCAGCCCTTCCCAGGGCTTCGGGAATTTTTATGATGAGCAGTTCTTC.

This clonotype was recorded many times. The chain recombines TRBV7-2 with TRBJ2-5; D is ambiguous. V dropped 1 base and J dropped 7 bases, with 10 bases sitting between them. The CDR3 consists of 13 residues. Germline lookup yields CDR1 SGHTA and CDR2 FQGNSA. The CDR3 sequence is CASSLGPDRTQYF. As DNA, the CDR3 is TGTGCCAGCAGCTTAGGTCCTGATCGGACCCAGTACTTC.

The rearrangement joins TRBV7-9 to TRBJ2-5; 9 bases align to TRBD2. V lost 0 bases to trimming and J lost 2 bases; unmatched junction nucleotides: 13. The CDR3 contains 19 residues. Germline V gene sequence: CDR1 SEHNR, CDR2 FQNEAQ (reference sequence). The CDR3, as DNA: TGTGCCAGCAGCTTAGCGCACCCACTGGGAGCGGGGGGACAAGAGACCCAGTACTTC. It is translated as CASSLAHPLGAGGQETQYF.

This clonotype has just a few counts. The chain uses TRBV27 and TRBJ1-5, with D perhaps matching TRBD1 (6 bases). The CDR3 spans 18 residues. Germline lookup yields CDR1 MNHEY and CDR2 SMNVEV (reference sequence). V was trimmed by 4 bases and J by 0 bases, leaving 19 bases between them. In DNA, the CDR3 is TGTGCCAGCAGTTCCCCCCGGGACATCCGGAATAGCAATCAGCCCCAGCATTTT. This translates into CASSSPRDIRNSNQPQHF.

The gene calls are TRBV7-2 and TRBJ1-1, with D perhaps matching TRBD1 (5 bases). This CDR3 contains 15 residues. The V and J ends lost 3 bases and 4 bases respectively, with 15 bases between them. In germline, CDR1 is SGHTA, CDR2 FQGNSA. CDR3 sequence (DNA): TGTGCCAGCAGCTTGGGACCTCCTGTTGGCACTGAAGCTTTCTTT. It specifies CASSLGPPVGTEAFF.

This clonotype was seen many times. The chain uses TRBV5-4 and TRBJ2-2; possibly TRBD1 for D (6 bases). Germline V gives CDR1 SGHNT, CDR2 YYREEE (reference sequence). V lost 4 bases, J lost 6 bases, and 16 bases lay in between. The CDR3 loop spans 15 amino acids. In DNA, the CDR3 is TGTGCCAGCAGCCCCCCGCAACAGGGTGCCGGGGAGCTGTTTTTT. Its translation: CASSPPQQGAGELFF.

This clonotype was observed many times. The chain is built from TRBV20-1 and TRBJ2-7; 10 positions match TRBD2. Per the germline V gene, CDR1 is DFQATT and CDR2 is SNEGSKA (reference sequence). The CDR3 consists of 14 residues. V lost 3 bases and J lost 7; bases outside the gene matches: 9. CDR3 nucleotide sequence: TGCAGTGCTAGCCCTAGCGGGAGTTCGTGGGAGCAGTACTTC. Its protein is CSASPSGSSWEQYF.

Note on this clonotype: A read error may explain this, as a much larger clone is one base away. The rearrangement links TRBV7-8 to TRBJ2-1; D might be TRBD2 (6 bases). CDR1 SGHVS and CDR2 FQNEAQ come from the germline V gene. The CDR3 is 14 residues long. The CDR3 protein is CACSLAETRVVQFF. The CDR3 bases are TGTGCCTGCAGCTTAGCGGAGACGAGAGTAGTACAGTTCTTC.

The J gene is TRBJ1-1, the V gene TRBV20-1; possible D gene TRBD1, 5 bases. The CDR3 runs 14 residues. With 1 base removed from V and 2 bases from J, the gap between germline ends came to 11 bases. The germline V gene has CDR1 DFQATT and CDR2 SNEGSKA (reference sequence). The DNA of the CDR3 is TGCAGTGCTAGAGCACAGGAGCTTAACACTGAAGCTTTCTTT. Translating it yields CSARAQELNTEAFF.

The CDR3 protein is CASSLYRQGTDTQYF. Here the CDR3 DNA reads TGTGCCAGCAGTTTATACCGACAGGGCACAGATACGCAGTATTTT. V usage is TRBV27 and J usage is TRBJ2-3; D might be TRBD1 (6 bases). V was trimmed by 1 base and J by 1 base, leaving 9 bases between them. CDR3 length equals 15 residues. The germline CDR1 and CDR2 sequences are MNHEY and SMNVEV (reference sequence).

This clonotype has only a few counts. The chain carries TRBV2 and TRBJ1-1; D may be TRBD1 (5 bases). CDR3 length: 13 residues. Germline CDR1 is SNHLY and CDR2 is FYNNEI. Trimming shortened V by 4 bases and J by 5 bases, and 11 bases separated the two germline ends. The CDR3, as DNA: TGTGCCAGCAGTGGGCAGGGAGAAACTGAAGCTTTCTTT. This translates into CASSGQGETEAFF.

This rearrangement joins TRBV20-1 to TRBJ1-4; perhaps TRBD1 as D (5 bases). Trimming shortened V by 1 base and J by 9 bases, and 15 bases separated the two germline ends. The germline CDR1 and CDR2 sequences are DFQATT and SNEGSKA (reference sequence). This CDR3 has 14 residues. Written as DNA, the CDR3 is TGCAGTGCTAGAGTCGTCGGGGCGCGTAAAAAACTGTTTTTT. Encoded protein: CSARVVGARKKLFF.

This clonotype was observed at least ten times. The V call is TRBV7-9, the J call TRBJ2-7, with D tentatively TRBD1 (5 bases). The CDR3 extends over 12 amino acids. Germline V gene lookup returns CDR1 SEHNR and CDR2 FQNEAQ (reference sequence). The V and J ends lost 5 bases and 4 bases respectively, with 9 bases between them. CDR3 loop: CASSPRDYEQYF. The CDR3, as DNA: TGTGCCAGCAGCCCCAGGGATTACGAGCAGTACTTC.

This clonotype was observed at least ten times. V usage is TRBV7-6 and J usage is TRBJ2-1; 8 bases fit TRBD1. This CDR3 has 20 amino acids. Looked up from germline, CDR1 is SGHVS and CDR2 is FNYEAQ. J gave up 9 bases and V 5 bases, and 27 bases lay outside the gene matches. CDR3 amino acids: CASSPYTGSGQGGLQAEQFF. DNA of the CDR3: TGTGCCAGCAGCCCATATACGGGGAGCGGACAGGGCGGTCTTCAGGCTGAGCAGTTCTTC.

V is TRBV20-1 and J is TRBJ2-3; no definite D call. V dropped 6 bases and J dropped 1 base, with 14 bases sitting between them. This CDR3 spans 14 amino acids. CDR1 and CDR2 (germline): DFQATT, SNEGSKA (reference sequence). CDR3: CSATTFWGTDTQYF. For the CDR3, the DNA is TGCAGTGCGACAACCTTCTGGGGCACAGATACGCAGTATTTT.

Only a few counts were recorded for this clonotype. The DNA of the CDR3 is TGTGCCAGCGGGACGAACACTGAAGCTTTCTTT. It codes for CASGTNTEAFF. This sequence joins TRBV7-9 and TRBJ1-1, with a weak D call TRBD1 (5 bases). Germline V lookup: CDR1 SEHNR, CDR2 FQNEAQ (reference sequence). Trimming cost V 8 bases and J 1 base, with 5 bases left between them. There are 11 residues in the CDR3.

Ten or more counts support this clonotype. The rearrangement links TRBV7-9 to TRBJ2-5, with unresolved D. CDR3 length: 14 amino acids. Germline CDR1 and CDR2: SEHNR and FQNEAQ (reference sequence). Trimming shortened V by 3 bases and J by 5 bases, and 13 bases separated the two germline ends. In nucleotides, the CDR3 is TGTGCCAGCAGCTTTGACACCCTAGAGGAGACCCAGTACTTC. It specifies CASSFDTLEETQYF.

This clonotype has a count of ten or more. The rearrangement links TRBV7-2 to TRBJ2-3, with 15 bases identical to TRBD2. The junction had 5 bases not matched to a gene; V was cut back by 3 bases and J by 4 bases. Germline assignment: CDR1 SGHTA and CDR2 FQGNSA. The CDR3 spans 17 residues. In nucleotides, the CDR3 is TGTGCCAGCAGCTTGGCTGGGACTAGCGGGAGGCCAGATACGCAGTATTTT. Protein sequence: CASSLAGTSGRPDTQYF.

The sample holds many counts of this clonotype. The chain employs TRBV7-2 and TRBJ2-1, with D possibly TRBD1 on 6 matching bases. The CDR3 totals 12 residues. Germline-derived CDR1 and CDR2 are SGHTA and FQGNSA. V was pared by 5 bases and J by 9 bases, with 11 bases between. CDR3 coding DNA: TGTGCCAGCAGCGCCAGGGGTGGTGAGCAGTTCTTC. Protein: CASSARGGEQFF.

A note on this clonotype: This may stem from a read error, because a much larger clone lies one nucleotide away. The rearrangement uses TRBV12-3 or TRBV12-4 and TRBJ2-5, with D maybe TRBD1 (8 bases). V lost 3 bases and J lost 4, with 15 bases in between. This CDR3 is 15 amino acids long. The CDR3 loop is CASSFQQGGVETQYF. The DNA for the CDR3 is TGTGCCAGCAGTTTCCAACAGGGGGGGGTAGAGACCCAGTACTTC.

This clonotype was recorded at least ten times. This sequence joins TRBV7-2 and TRBJ2-2, with D hard to call. The CDR3 sequence is 15 residues long. Germline V gene sequence: CDR1 SGHTA, CDR2 FQGNSA. V dropped 3 bases and J dropped 1 base, with 9 bases sitting between them. CDR3 in amino acids: CASSLELLNTGELFF. As DNA, the CDR3 is TGTGCCAGCAGCTTGGAACTCTTGAACACCGGGGAGCTGTTTTTT.

In its sample, this clonotype was seen many times. This rearrangement joins TRBV9 to TRBJ2-1, with D maybe TRBD2 (6 bases). CDR3 length: 13 residues. V gave up 7 bases and J gave up 4 bases, with 12 bases separating them. CDR1 is SGDLS, CDR2 YYNGEE, per germline. CDR3 amino acids: CASGGSGYNEQFF. The CDR3 DNA reads as TGTGCCAGCGGGGGGAGTGGGTACAATGAGCAGTTCTTC.

This clonotype was observed many times. The V call is TRBV20-1, the J call TRBJ2-5; 7 bases agree with TRBD1. From germline, CDR1 is DFQATT and CDR2 SNEGSKA (reference sequence). J lost 5 bases, V lost 1 base, and 10 bases had no gene match. The CDR3 has 15 residues. The chain's CDR3 is CSARAAYRGGETQYF. In nucleotides, the CDR3 is TGCAGTGCTAGAGCGGCCTATAGAGGGGGCGAGACCCAGTACTTC.